The subject of this entry is one T cell receptor (beta chain). Its antigen is still unknown. This specimen belongs to a study of blood T cells in healthy people across ages. Findings and limits, study-wide: No conclusive comparison of naive versus antigen-experienced cells was possible with unsorted PBMCs. With naive T cell percentage, TCR beta diversity showed a strong correlation.

CDR1 LGHDT and CDR2 YNNKEL come from the germline V gene (reference sequence). This CDR3 has 12 residues. Trimming cost V 3 bases and J 6 bases, with 9 bases left between them. A second PCR, run for roughly 6 to 11 cycles, used a sample-barcoded 5' primer plus a J-beta primer mix. Each of the cDNA molecules was tagged by a template-switch adaptor with 12 random nucleotides. TCRdb re-analysed the 5' RACE reads in MiXCR, keeping a single row per CDR3 protein. The data contain around 650,000 distinct CDR3 sequences, 32% of them seen just once; the ten biggest clones take up approximately 15%. This chain uses TRBV3-1 with TRBJ2-7; maybe TRBD2 (5 bases). The clonotype comes from a woman at least 80 years old in good health. The sequencing sample was made of blood. The CDR3 sequence: CASSQARGEQYF. As DNA, the CDR3 is TGTGCCAGCAGCCAGGCCCGGGGCGAGCAGTACTTC.